A single sample is the source of the 15 T cell receptor beta chains below, sequenced in a study of blood T cell repertoires in COVID-19. Using immunoSEQ multiplex PCR, the repertoire was profiled, and TCRdb retains in-frame clones only, with some absent. The data hold fewer than 300,000 clones, with over 70% observed a single time. The sequenced material came from peripheral blood. These receptors originate from a human donor in a cohort sampled during active COVID-19.

The rearrangement joins TRBV18 to TRBJ1-4; D not certain. From germline, CDR1 is KGHSH and CDR2 LQKENI. CDR3 length equals 14 residues. With 2 bases removed from V and 2 bases from J, the gap between germline ends came to 6 bases. CDR3 region: CASSPMRTNEKLFF. The CDR3, as DNA: TGTGCCAGCTCACCAATGCGGACTAATGAAAAACTGTTTTTT.

The table lists this clone with a few counts. The chain recombines TRBV4-1 with TRBJ2-7; D gene unclear. This CDR3 is 15 amino acids long. CDR1 MGHRA and CDR2 YSYEKL come from the germline V gene. Trimming stripped 0 bases from V and 2 bases from J, with 11 bases between. The CDR3 region is CASSQDLGTTYEQYF. For the CDR3, the DNA is TGCGCCAGCAGCCAAGATTTGGGCACGACCTACGAGCAGTACTTC.

V is TRBV20-1 and J is TRBJ1-3; D gene ambiguous. The length of the CDR3 is 11 residues. Germline CDR1 is DFQATT and CDR2 is SNEGSKA (reference sequence). V lost 5 bases, J lost 4 bases, and 6 bases lay in between. The CDR3 sequence: CSAPQGNTIYF. The CDR3 DNA reads TGCAGTGCTCCACAGGGAAACACCATATATTTT.

Written as DNA, the CDR3 is TGTGCCAGCAGCCAAGATAACCCGACGGGATATCGGGGGTTGAGGTCACCCCTCCACTTT. It specifies CASSQDNPTGYRGLRSPLHF. The chain has TRBV3-1 (or the pseudogene TRBV3-2) and TRBJ1-6; D is perhaps TRBD1 (5 bases). The V gene lost 0 bases and the J gene lost 10 bases, with 28 bases spanning the gap. This CDR3 is built from 20 residues. Germline V lookup: CDR1 LGHDT, CDR2 YNNKEL (reference sequence).

A few counts support this clone. The chain couples TRBV7-9 to TRBJ2-3, with 8 positions matching TRBD2. Germline CDR1 reads SEHNR; CDR2 reads FQNEAQ (reference sequence). This CDR3 spans 15 amino acids. V was pared by 4 bases and J by 8 bases, with 11 bases of the junction left unmatched. The CDR3 sequence: CASSSRVAGPFTQYF. CDR3 coding DNA: TGTGCCAGCAGCTCTAGGGTAGCGGGGCCCTTTACGCAGTATTTT. The full variable domain, with the rest looked up from reference TRBV7-9 and TRBJ2-3, is DTGVSQNPRHKITKRGQNVTFRCDPISEHNRLYWYRQTLGQGPEFLTYFQNEAQLEKSRLLSDRFSAERPKGSFSTLEIQRTEQGDSAMYLCASSSRVAGPFTQYFGPGTRLTVL.

The chain couples TRBV7-2 to TRBJ1-6; 8 bases align to TRBD1. V was pared by 1 base and J by 8 bases, with 4 bases of the junction left unmatched. There are 15 residues in the CDR3. Germline V CDR1 and CDR2: SGHTA, FQGNSA. This chain's CDR3 is CASSLGGTGYSPLHF. Here the CDR3 DNA reads TGTGCCAGCAGCTTAGGGGGGACAGGTTATTCACCCCTCCACTTT.

The chain links TRBV4-3 to TRBJ1-1, with TRBD1 as a possible D gene (6 bases). The ends were cut back, 5 bases at V and 3 bases at J, with 13 bases in the middle. This CDR3 contains 14 residues. Germline lookup yields CDR1 LGHNA and CDR2 YSLEER. CDR3 nucleotides: TGCGCCAGCAGCTATACACAGGGTTACACTGAAGCTTTCTTT. This sequence encodes CASSYTQGYTEAFF.

The chain is built from TRBV3-1 (or the pseudogene TRBV3-2) and TRBJ1-3, with 7 bases identical to TRBD1. CDR3 length: 17 residues. Germline assignment: CDR1 LGHDT and CDR2 YNNKEL (reference sequence). The junction had 7 bases not matched to a gene; V was cut back by 2 bases and J by 0 bases. DNA for the CDR3: TGTGCCAGCAGCCAAACCGGGACAGCAAACTCTGGAAACACCATATATTTT. This codes for CASSQTGTANSGNTIYF.

The V call is TRBV6-5, the J call TRBJ2-7, with 7 bases fitting TRBD2. The trim removed 0 bases at V and 2 bases at J, leaving 4 bases unmatched. Germline V gene lookup returns CDR1 MNHEY and CDR2 SVGAGI. The CDR3 runs to 15 residues. The CDR3 spells CASSYSGLVAYEQYF. The CDR3 bases are TGTGCCAGCAGTTACTCCGGACTAGTCGCCTACGAGCAGTACTTC.

The chain couples TRBV6-5 to TRBJ2-5; 7 positions match TRBD1. Losses at the gene ends were 6 bases for V and 4 bases for J; bases not matched to a gene: 8. There are 14 residues in the CDR3. Germline lookup yields CDR1 MNHEY and CDR2 SVGAGI. CDR3 DNA sequence: TGTGCCAGCAGCCGGACAGGCTATTCAGAGACCCAGTACTTC. Its protein product is CASSRTGYSETQYF.

The chain carries TRBV7-3 and TRBJ2-1; 7 bases are a match to TRBD2. The junction had 5 bases not matched to a gene; V was cut back by 0 bases and J by 6 bases. CDR1 SGHTA and CDR2 FQGTGA come from the germline V gene. The length of the CDR3 is 15 residues. CDR3 nucleotide sequence: TGTGCCAGCAGCTTAACGGGAGGGCCCTCCAATGAGCAGTTCTTC. It codes for CASSLTGGPSNEQFF.

The genes are TRBV29-1 and TRBJ1-1; D might be TRBD1 (5 bases). Germline V gene sequence: CDR1 SQVTM, CDR2 ANQGSEA. The CDR3 length is 13 residues. V gave up 5 bases and J gave up 11 bases, with 21 bases separating them. This CDR3 is CSVHTMGGRRAFF. The DNA for the CDR3 is TGCAGCGTTCACACTATGGGGGGTCGACGGGCTTTCTTT.

This clone was observed a few times. The rearrangement uses TRBV12-3 or TRBV12-4 and TRBJ2-7; 8 nucleotides agree with TRBD1. The CDR3 consists of 13 residues. Trimming removed 6 bases from V and 4 bases from J; junction bases left unmatched: 5. In DNA, the CDR3 is TGTGCCAGCAGGACAGGGGCTGGGTACGAGCAGTACTTC. Translating gives CASRTGAGYEQYF.

The CDR3 protein is CASNYRGAGTDTQYF. In DNA form, the CDR3 reads TGTGCCAGCAACTACAGGGGCGCAGGCACAGATACGCAGTATTTT. The rearrangement links TRBV5-8 to TRBJ2-3; 7 nucleotides align to TRBD1. Germline loops: CDR1 SGHTS, CDR2 YDEGEE. V dropped 6 bases and J dropped 1; count of bases not matched to a gene: 8. The CDR3 length is 15 residues.

J is TRBJ1-6 and V is TRBV7-2; D is undetermined. The CDR3 covers 14 residues. The ends were cut back, 1 base at V and 10 bases at J, with 11 bases in the middle. Germline CDR1 and CDR2: SGHTA and FQGNSA. CDR3 sequence (DNA): TGTGCCAGCAGCTTAGTGGCAGGAGGCTCACCCCTCCACTTT. Translation: CASSLVAGGSPLHF. Variable domain in full (rest from reference TRBV7-2 and TRBJ1-6): GAGVSQSPSNKVTEKGKDVELRCDPISGHTALYWYRQSLGQGLEFLIYFQGNSAPDKSGLPSDRFSAERTGGSVSTLTIQRTQQEDSAVYLCASSLVAGGSPLHFGNGTRLTVT.